These 7 T cell receptor beta chains originate from one sample sequenced in a study of T cells in Graves' hyperthyroidism and ophthalmopathy. What was amplified from RNA transcripts were TCR beta CDR3 regions. In the first-round RT-PCR of the TCR CDR3, the HTBI primer set was used. TCRdb re-called the multiplex PCR reads through MiXCR, storing one row per CDR3 protein. The table shows around 530,000 distinct CDR3 sequences, with 15% to 20% occurring only once. Sequenced: blood. Source of these receptors: a woman between 18 and 29 years old with Graves' ophthalmopathy.

This clonotype was recorded at least ten times. This chain joins TRBV28 and TRBJ1-4; D is perhaps TRBD1 (5 bases). Germline CDR1 and CDR2: MDHEN and SYDVKM. Trimming shortened V by 6 bases and J by 5 bases, and 16 bases separated the two germline ends. This CDR3 spans 15 amino acids. In DNA, the CDR3 is TGTGCCAGCAGCCCTATGACGGGGGTAAATGAAAAACTGTTTTTT. Translation gives CASSPMTGVNEKLFF.

As for this clonotype: Possible read error: a much larger clone is one base away. The chain combines TRBV7-2 with TRBJ2-5, with a tentative D call TRBD2 (6 bases). Germline assignment: CDR1 SGHTA and CDR2 FQGNSA. CDR3 length equals 14 residues. The CDR3 spells CAGSFLGGQETQYF. Here the CDR3 DNA reads TGTGCCGGCAGCTTCCTGGGGGGCCAAGAGACCCAGTACTTC.

Many counts were recorded for this clonotype. The chain employs TRBV28 and TRBJ2-2, with no clear D. Trimming left V 2 bases short and J 0 bases short, with 13 bases between. Germline CDR1 reads MDHEN; CDR2 reads SYDVKM. There are 17 residues in the CDR3. The CDR3 bases are TGTGCCAGCAGTTTAATTACGGGCAGTTCGAACACCGGGGAGCTGTTTTTT. Protein: CASSLITGSSNTGELFF.

This clonotype was seen many times. The chain joins TRBV6-2 or TRBV6-3 to TRBJ2-2, with D possibly TRBD1 on 5 matching bases. With 2 bases removed from V and 4 bases from J, the gap between germline ends came to 14 bases. Per the germline V gene, CDR1 is MNHEY and CDR2 is SVGEGT. The CDR3 is made up of 16 amino acids. CDR3 residues: CASSYARAAPTGELFF. The CDR3, as DNA: TGTGCCAGCAGTTACGCCAGGGCGGCCCCCACCGGGGAGCTGTTTTTT.

This clonotype showed up just a few times. This chain uses TRBV25-1 with TRBJ2-7; D is ambiguous. V gave up 5 bases and J gave up 0 bases, with 14 bases separating them. There are 15 residues in the CDR3. CDR1 is MGHDK and CDR2 is SYGVNS in the germline V gene. As DNA, the CDR3 is TGTGCCAGCAGTTCCCTCTGGGCCCCCTCCTACGAGCAGTACTTC. Protein sequence: CASSSLWAPSYEQYF.

This clonotype appeared a few times. The chain carries TRBV2 and TRBJ1-5, with D perhaps TRBD1 (5 bases). CDR1 is SNHLY and CDR2 is FYNNEI in the germline V gene. V lost 1 base, J lost 3 bases, and 13 bases lay in between. The CDR3 runs 16 residues. CDR3 loop: CASSEGGLRDNQPQHF. The CDR3 DNA reads as TGTGCCAGCAGTGAAGGGGGCCTTAGGGACAATCAGCCCCAGCATTTT.

The chain carries TRBV4-1 and TRBJ2-7; D possibly corresponds to TRBD2 (6 bases). Per the germline V gene, CDR1 is MGHRA and CDR2 is YSYEKL. The CDR3 is made up of 14 amino acids. V shed 4 bases and J shed 2 bases, with 12 bases lying between them. The CDR3 here is CASSPYTGAYEQYF. The CDR3 bases are TGCGCCAGCAGCCCCTATACGGGAGCCTACGAGCAGTACTTC.